Presented here are 21 T cell receptor beta chains from one specimen sequenced in a study of blood T cell repertoires in COVID-19. Libraries were prepared by immunoSEQ multiplex PCR; TCRdb keeps only in-frame clonotypes and omits some of them. The sample carries 30,000 to 40,000 clones, around 85% recorded once. The sequenced material came from peripheral blood. The receptors were sampled from a human donor in a cohort sampled during active COVID-19.

The CDR3 bases are TGTGCCATCAGTGGGACAGGGGGCTCCTACAATGAGCAGTTCTTC. Amino acids: CAISGTGGSYNEQFF. The chain uses TRBV10-3 and TRBJ2-1, with TRBD1 identical over 10 bases. V shed 4 bases, J shed 0 bases, and the junction held 0 bases outside the gene matches. In germline, CDR1 is ENHRY, CDR2 SYGVKD. The CDR3 consists of 15 residues.

This rearrangement joins TRBV6-2 or TRBV6-3 to TRBJ1-6; the D is unclear. Germline V lookup: CDR1 MNHEY, CDR2 SVGEGT. This CDR3 has 14 amino acids. The germline V and J ends were trimmed by 1 base and 7 bases, with 8 bases remaining between them. The CDR3 DNA reads as TGTGCCAGCAGTTACTACATACAGAATTCACCCCTCCACTTT. Translated, it gives CASSYYIQNSPLHF.

The chain links TRBV7-9 to TRBJ1-2; D gene unclear. This CDR3 is built from 14 residues. Looked up from germline, CDR1 is SEHNR and CDR2 is FQNEAQ (reference sequence). Trimming left V 5 bases short and J 5 bases short, with 15 bases between. This CDR3 reads CASSQPGNWYGYTF. CDR3 sequence (DNA): TGTGCCAGCAGCCAGCCGGGAAACTGGTATGGCTACACCTTC. The variable domain in full, with the rest retrieved from reference TRBV7-9 and TRBJ1-2, is DTGVSQNPRHKITKRGQNVTFRCDPISEHNRLYWYRQTLGQGPEFLTYFQNEAQLEKSRLLSDRFSAERPKGSFSTLEIQRTEQGDSAMYLCASSQPGNWYGYTFGSGTRLTVV.

The chain joins TRBV11-2 to TRBJ2-1; weak D call: TRBD2 (6 bases). Trimming cost V 6 bases and J 1 base, with 19 bases left between them. Germline V lookup: CDR1 SGHAT, CDR2 FQNNGV. This CDR3 spans 17 amino acids. The CDR3 spells CASSPRRGRGSYNEQFF. The CDR3, as DNA: TGTGCCAGCAGTCCACGGAGAGGGCGGGGTTCCTACAATGAGCAGTTCTTC.

Written as DNA, the CDR3 is TGTGCCAGCAGCTTAGAAGAGGGGGTTGAAGCTTTCTTT. Translating it yields CASSLEEGVEAFF. The chain links TRBV11-1 to TRBJ1-1; D may be TRBD1 (6 bases). Trimming removed 1 base at V and 7 bases at J, with 10 bases between. The CDR3 contains 13 residues. Germline V gene lookup returns CDR1 SGHAT and CDR2 FQDESV (reference sequence).

The chain recombines TRBV7-9 with TRBJ1-4, with no clear D. With 2 bases removed from V and 6 bases from J, the gap between germline ends came to 10 bases. In germline, CDR1 is SEHNR, CDR2 FQNEAQ (reference sequence). The CDR3 contains 14 residues. CDR3 in amino acids: CASSLFRDYEKLFF. The CDR3 region has the DNA TGTGCCAGCAGCTTATTTCGGGATTATGAAAAACTGTTTTTT. The variable domain in full, with the rest retrieved from reference TRBV7-9 and TRBJ1-4, is DTGVSQNPRHKITKRGQNVTFRCDPISEHNRLYWYRQTLGQGPEFLTYFQNEAQLEKSRLLSDRFSAERPKGSFSTLEIQRTEQGDSAMYLCASSLFRDYEKLFFGSGTQLSVL.

This sequence joins TRBV20-1 and TRBJ1-1, with 10 nucleotides matching TRBD1. Germline V gene sequence: CDR1 DFQATT, CDR2 SNEGSKA (reference sequence). V was clipped by 3 bases and J by 2 bases; unmatched bases: 3. The CDR3 runs 14 residues. CDR3 residues: CSASDRGPNTEAFF. In DNA, the CDR3 is TGCAGTGCTAGTGACAGGGGGCCAAACACTGAAGCTTTCTTT.

The CDR3 nucleotides read TGTGCCAGCAGTTACGGAAGCGGGGGGCCCAATGAGCAGTTCTTC. Translated: CASSYGSGGPNEQFF. The rearrangement joins TRBV6-5 to TRBJ2-1; 9 bases match TRBD2. Losses at the gene ends were 2 bases for V and 6 bases for J; bases not matched to a gene: 5. The CDR3 has 15 amino acids. Germline V gene data show CDR1 as MNHEY and CDR2 as SVGAGI.

This clone was counted a single time. This chain links TRBV5-8 with TRBJ2-5; D is perhaps TRBD1 (6 bases). The CDR3 has 14 residues. V was cut by 4 bases and J by 0 bases, with 10 bases left in between. Germline CDR1 SGHTS, CDR2 YDEGEE. CDR3 amino acids: CASSPTGHQETQYF. The CDR3 nucleotides read TGTGCCAGCAGCCCAACAGGGCACCAAGAGACCCAGTACTTC.

V is TRBV29-1 and J is TRBJ2-1; 7 nucleotides agree with TRBD1. The CDR3 has 12 residues. With 5 bases clipped from V and 8 bases from J, the junction kept 6 bases outside the gene matches. Germline V gives CDR1 SQVTM, CDR2 ANQGSEA. The CDR3 region has the DNA TGCAGCGTTAGCAGGGGGATGTATGAGCAGTTCTTC. Protein product: CSVSRGMYEQFF.

This chain joins TRBV5-8 and TRBJ1-1; tentative D call: TRBD1 (6 bases). The CDR3 runs 16 residues. V lost 4 bases and J 8 bases, leaving 24 bases between the germline ends. Germline-derived CDR1 and CDR2 are SGHTS and YDEGEE. The CDR3 region is CASSPYITGTNWEAFF. DNA for the CDR3: TGTGCCAGCAGCCCCTACATAACAGGGACTAATTGGGAAGCTTTCTTT.

The chain has TRBV5-6 and TRBJ1-6; maybe TRBD1 (6 bases). The V and J ends lost 1 base and 9 bases respectively, with 14 bases between them. From germline, CDR1 is SGHDT and CDR2 YYEEEE. CDR3 length equals 15 residues. Here the CDR3 DNA reads TGTGCCAGCAGCTTGTTGTCAGGGGAGGGTTCACCCCTCCACTTT. This sequence encodes CASSLLSGEGSPLHF.

The sample holds one count of this clone. V gene TRBV6-6 combines with J gene TRBJ2-2; 8 bases are a match to TRBD1. J gave up 7 bases and V 8 bases, and 3 bases lay outside the gene matches. CDR1 and CDR2 (germline): MNHNY, SVGAGI (reference sequence). This CDR3 contains 12 residues. The CDR3 here is CASGQGLGELFF. The CDR3 nucleotides are TGTGCCAGCGGACAGGGACTCGGGGAGCTGTTTTTT.

The J gene is TRBJ2-3, the V gene TRBV5-1, with TRBD1 matching over 9 bases. Per the germline V gene, CDR1 is SGHRS and CDR2 is YFSETQ. V lost 3 bases to trimming and J lost 0 bases; unmatched junction nucleotides: 5. The CDR3 has 16 residues. CDR3 in DNA: TGCGCCAGCAGCTCGCGGACAGGGGACAGCACAGATACGCAGTATTTT. Amino acid sequence: CASSSRTGDSTDTQYF. Full variable domain (rest looked up from reference TRBV5-1 and TRBJ2-3): KAGVTQTPRYLIKTRGQQVTLSCSPISGHRSVSWYQQTPGQGLQFLFEYFSETQRNKGNFPGRFSGRQFSNSRSEMNVSTLELGDSALYLCASSSRTGDSTDTQYFGPGTRLTVL.

The V and J genes are TRBV27 and TRBJ2-3, with D tentatively TRBD1 (6 bases). The germline V gene has CDR1 MNHEY and CDR2 SMNVEV (reference sequence). The CDR3 runs 16 residues. V dropped 3 bases and J dropped 2 bases, with 15 bases sitting between them. The CDR3 spells CASSFQGQGITDTQYF. CDR3 in DNA: TGTGCCAGCAGTTTTCAGGGGCAGGGGATCACAGATACGCAGTATTTT.

The chain carries TRBV12-3 or TRBV12-4 and TRBJ2-7; D call uncertain. Trimming removed 3 bases at V and 4 bases at J, with 10 bases between. The CDR3 is made up of 13 amino acids. This CDR3 is CASSFQKKYEQYF. CDR3 DNA sequence: TGTGCCAGCAGTTTTCAGAAAAAGTACGAGCAGTACTTC.

The rearrangement joins TRBV30 to TRBJ2-7, with 12 bases aligning to TRBD1. Germline V gene sequence: CDR1 GTSNPN, CDR2 SVGIG (reference sequence). The CDR3 contains 16 residues. V was clipped by 2 bases and J by 7 bases; unmatched bases: 12. In nucleotides, the CDR3 is TGTGCCTGGAGTAAACCCCCGGGACAGGGGGCGGGGGAGCAGTACTTC. Translated: CAWSKPPGQGAGEQYF.

The rearrangement uses TRBV12-3 or TRBV12-4 and TRBJ1-1; D gene uncertain. V was trimmed by 3 bases and J by 6 bases, leaving 8 bases between them. The CDR3 consists of 12 residues. The CDR3 DNA follows: TGTGCCAGCAGTTTTCGCTCGGCTGAAGCTTTCTTT. It specifies CASSFRSAEAFF.

The V call is TRBV5-8, the J call TRBJ2-3; 9 bases map to TRBD2. CDR3 size: 17 residues. The junction had 9 bases not matched to a gene; V was cut back by 0 bases and J by 4 bases. Per the germline V gene, CDR1 is SGHTS and CDR2 is YDEGEE. CDR3 amino acids: CASSLEVWRGGPDTQYF. As DNA, the CDR3 is TGTGCCAGCAGCTTGGAAGTGTGGCGGGGGGGGCCAGATACGCAGTATTTT.

Here the CDR3 reads CASSPGQEVGYTF. The CDR3 nucleotides are TGTGCCAGCAGCCCCGGACAGGAGGTTGGCTACACCTTC. This chain joins TRBV6-6 and TRBJ1-2, with 7 bases that match TRBD1. The CDR3 is 13 amino acids. Germline V lookup: CDR1 MNHNY, CDR2 SVGAGI (reference sequence). The ends lost 6 bases at V and 7 bases at J; junction bases unmatched: 8.

This sequence joins TRBV7-3 and TRBJ1-1, with D perhaps TRBD1 (5 bases). The V gene lost 2 bases and the J gene lost 3 bases, with 10 bases spanning the gap. This CDR3 is 14 amino acids long. Germline-derived CDR1 and CDR2 are SGHTA and FQGTGA. CDR3 bases: TGTGCCAGCAGCTTACAGCGGGGGGACACTGAAGCTTTCTTT. Translating it yields CASSLQRGDTEAFF.